What follows are 21 T cell receptor beta chains derived from one specimen sequenced in a study of blood T cell repertoires in COVID-19. Profiled with immunoSEQ multiplex PCR; TCRdb holds only in-frame clones, not every one. Of about 240,000 clones listed, around nine tenths are singletons. Sample: peripheral blood. Receptors originate from a woman aged 70-85 years with active or convalescent COVID-19.

This chain uses TRBV5-4 with TRBJ2-5; TRBD2 matches 13 bases. Germline V lookup: CDR1 SGHNT, CDR2 YYREEE (reference sequence). V trimming: 4 bases; J trimming: 5 bases; junction bases outside the gene matches: 8. CDR3 size: 16 residues. The CDR3 is CASSEPGLAGRETQYF. As DNA, the CDR3 is TGTGCCAGCAGCGAGCCGGGACTAGCGGGGAGGGAGACCCAGTACTTC.

The chain carries TRBV19 and TRBJ1-1; D uncertain. V was shortened by 6 bases and J by 2 bases, with 10 bases between the two germline ends. CDR3 length equals 13 residues. Germline CDR1 reads LNHDA; CDR2 reads SQIVND (reference sequence). The CDR3, as DNA: TGTGCCAGTAGCCCGACGGGAAACACTGAAGCTTTCTTT. As protein: CASSPTGNTEAFF.

V and J are TRBV19 and TRBJ1-2; the match to TRBD1 covers 7 bases. This CDR3 is 16 amino acids long. CDR1 and CDR2 (germline): LNHDA, SQIVND (reference sequence). The J segment lost 7 bases and the V segment lost 4 bases, leaving 15 bases of the junction unmatched. CDR3 in amino acids: CASSTATGVALGGYTF. The CDR3 DNA sequence: TGTGCCAGTAGTACGGCCACAGGGGTGGCTCTGGGTGGCTACACCTTC.

V gene TRBV11-2 combines with J gene TRBJ2-5; perhaps TRBD1 as D (6 bases). The CDR3 is 14 amino acids. Per the germline V gene, CDR1 is SGHAT and CDR2 is FQNNGV. Between the trimmed V and J ends, which lost 5 bases and 2 bases, there was a span of 12 bases. CDR3 region: CASSANRVQETQYF. The CDR3 bases are TGTGCCAGCAGCGCAAACAGGGTGCAAGAGACCCAGTACTTC. The whole variable domain, remainder taken from reference TRBV11-2 and TRBJ2-5, is EAGVAQSPRYKIIEKRQSVAFWCNPISGHATLYWYQQILGQGPKLLIQFQNNGVVDDSQLPKDRFSAERLKGVDSTLKIQPAKLEDSAVYLCASSANRVQETQYFGPGTRLLVL.

V gene TRBV7-9 combines with J gene TRBJ2-3; a weak D match, TRBD2 (5 bases). The CDR3 consists of 15 residues. V lost 2 bases to trimming and J lost 2 bases, with 11 bases between them. The germline gives CDR1 SEHNR, CDR2 FQNEAQ (reference sequence). The CDR3 nucleotides read TGTGCCAGCAGCTTACTAGCCGGCACCACAGATACGCAGTATTTT. This translates into CASSLLAGTTDTQYF.

This clone was recorded once. The V gene is TRBV5-1, the J gene TRBJ1-6, with TRBD1 matching over 8 bases. Germline CDR1 and CDR2: SGHRS and YFSETQ. The junction had 12 bases not matched to a gene; V was cut back by 3 bases and J by 1 base. There are 19 residues in the CDR3. The CDR3, as DNA: TGCGCCAGCAGCTCCTTAGGAACAGGGGGGCAGTCCTATAATTCACCCCTCCACTTT. This encodes CASSSLGTGGQSYNSPLHF.

The chain joins TRBV29-1 to TRBJ1-1; D is unclear. V lost 5 bases and J lost 5, with 6 bases in between. The CDR3 is made up of 10 amino acids. Germline V CDR1 and CDR2: SQVTM, ANQGSEA. The CDR3 region is CSVQWTEAFF. The CDR3 coding sequence is TGCAGCGTTCAGTGGACTGAAGCTTTCTTT.

The chain links TRBV12-5 to TRBJ1-1, with 7 positions matching TRBD1. The CDR3 is 14 amino acids. The germline CDR1 and CDR2 sequences are LGHNT and FRNRAP. V lost 5 bases, J lost 2 bases, and 5 bases stayed unmatched. The CDR3 is CASGPTGVNTEAFF. The CDR3 DNA follows: TGTGCTAGTGGTCCTACAGGGGTAAACACTGAAGCTTTCTTT.

The chain employs TRBV24-1 and TRBJ2-1, with 7 bases fitting TRBD1. CDR3 length: 15 amino acids. The V gene's germline CDR1 is KGHDR and CDR2 SFDVKD. Losses at the gene ends were 3 bases for V and 4 bases for J; bases not matched to a gene: 5. The CDR3 here is CATSDKGTAYNEQFF. Written as DNA, the CDR3 is TGTGCCACCAGTGATAAGGGGACAGCATACAATGAGCAGTTCTTC.

The chain uses TRBV5-6 and TRBJ1-3; 8 bases match TRBD1. The CDR3 totals 16 residues. With 2 bases clipped from V and 2 bases from J, the junction kept 6 bases outside the gene matches. In germline, CDR1 is SGHDT, CDR2 YYEEEE. CDR3 bases: TGTGCCAGCAGCTTAGGTTTACAGGGGGCTGGAAACACCATATATTTT. Residues: CASSLGLQGAGNTIYF.

The chain couples TRBV5-1 to TRBJ2-1; TRBD1 matches at 8 bases. The CDR3 has 16 residues. The J segment lost 5 bases and the V segment lost 1 base, leaving 8 bases of the junction unmatched. Germline CDR1 SGHRS, CDR2 YFSETQ. Here the CDR3 DNA reads TGCGCCAGCAGCTTGAGAGTGACAGGGGCCAACAATGAGCAGTTCTTC. It encodes CASSLRVTGANNEQFF.

The CDR3 sequence: CATGQSYEQYF. The CDR3 region has the DNA TGTGCCACGGGACAGTCCTACGAGCAGTACTTC. V is TRBV10-3 and J is TRBJ2-7, with 7 bases lining up with TRBD1. Germline CDR1 ENHRY, CDR2 SYGVKD. V shed 10 bases, J shed 1 base, and the junction held 1 base outside the gene matches. The CDR3 covers 11 residues.

The chain carries TRBV4-1 and TRBJ2-2, with 7 bases that match TRBD2. CDR1 is MGHRA and CDR2 is YSYEKL in the germline V gene. The CDR3 spans 17 residues. Trimming cost V 0 bases and J 1 base; bases outside gene matches: 5. The CDR3 DNA is TGCGCCAGCAGCCAAGATCGGGGGGACCTGAACACCGGGGAGCTGTTTTTT. Translating it yields CASSQDRGDLNTGELFF.

A word on this clone: At the DNA level, this CDR3 is encoded by other sequences in the same sample as well. The V call is TRBV5-1, the J call TRBJ1-1, with 8 positions matching TRBD1. Germline V gene data show CDR1 as SGHRS and CDR2 as YFSETQ. J gave up 2 bases and V 4 bases, and 7 bases lay outside the gene matches. This CDR3 comprises 15 residues. The CDR3 nucleotides read TGCGCCAGCAGCGCCGGGACAGGAGTCAACACTGAAGCTTTCTTT. As protein: CASSAGTGVNTEAFF.

The rearrangement joins TRBV27 to TRBJ1-5; D remains ambiguous. Germline V gives CDR1 MNHEY, CDR2 SMNVEV (reference sequence). V was pared by 6 bases and J by 6 bases, with 15 bases between. CDR3 length equals 14 residues. In DNA, the CDR3 is TGTGCCAGCAGCTACTACCTGGGAGGTCAGCCCCAGCATTTT. It is translated as CASSYYLGGQPQHF.

The genes are TRBV7-2 and TRBJ1-2; D ambiguous. Trimming cost V 5 bases and J 7 bases, with 8 bases left between them. Germline CDR1 reads SGHTA; CDR2 reads FQGNSA. The CDR3 length is 11 residues. CDR3 loop: CASSQIGGYTF. The DNA for the CDR3 is TGTGCCAGCAGCCAGATTGGTGGCTACACCTTC.

The rearrangement links TRBV4-2 to TRBJ1-4; 9 nucleotides line up with TRBD1. V lost 0 bases, J lost 7 bases, and 9 bases stayed unmatched. The CDR3 contains 17 residues. Germline CDR1 is LGHNA and CDR2 is YNFKEQ. The CDR3 nucleotides read TGTGCCAGCAGCCAAGATTGGTCGACAGGGGGACGTGAAAAACTGTTTTTT. Its protein is CASSQDWSTGGREKLFF.

As for this clone: The junction departs from germline at one end; a sequencing error may be responsible. The J gene is TRBJ1-6, the V gene TRBV9; D is possibly TRBD1 (5 bases). The CDR3 has 18 amino acids. Per the germline V gene, CDR1 is SGDLS and CDR2 is YYNGEE. The CDR3, as DNA: TGTGCCCGCAGCGGGGGGGGGTCCCAGGCGGCCCATTATTCACCCCTCCACTTT. Protein product: CARSGGGSQAAHYSPLHF.

V usage is TRBV11-2 and J usage is TRBJ1-6; the D gene is possibly TRBD1 (5 bases). The CDR3 runs to 17 residues. Trimming took 0 bases from V and 7 from J, leaving 16 bases between them. The germline V gene encodes CDR1 SGHAT and CDR2 FQNNGV. In nucleotides, the CDR3 is TGTGCCAGCAGCTTAGACACTCAGGGTGCAAAGAATTCACCCCTCCACTTT. This codes for CASSLDTQGAKNSPLHF.

The chain joins TRBV24-1 to TRBJ1-2; 7 bases map to TRBD1. This CDR3 has 15 residues. The junction had 8 bases not matched to a gene; V was cut back by 3 bases and J by 5 bases. Germline CDR1 reads KGHDR; CDR2 reads SFDVKD. The CDR3 DNA reads as TGTGCCACCAGTGATCCCGCCGGGACAGCGTATGGCTACACCTTC. Protein product: CATSDPAGTAYGYTF.

This clone was counted a few times. The CDR3 sequence is CASSLLAGGFHEQFF. Written as DNA, the CDR3 is TGTGCCAGCAGCTTACTAGCGGGGGGTTTCCATGAGCAGTTCTTC. The chain recombines TRBV11-1 with TRBJ2-1, with TRBD2 matching 11 bases. Per germline, CDR1 SGHAT and CDR2 FQDESV (reference sequence). The CDR3 totals 15 residues. V was clipped by 2 bases and J by 8 bases; unmatched bases: 5.